These T cell receptor beta chains were read from a single sample in a study of chemoradiotherapy in HPV16-positive cancers. TCRdb keeps only in-frame clones here, not all; method: immunoSEQ multiplex PCR. The sample records approximately 6,600 clones, around 89% being singletons. The sequencing used tumor tissue, collected from a patient who underwent chemoradiotherapy. Receptor source: a human donor with HPV-associated anogenital cancer. Both conserved end residues are part of each CDR3. A D gene is named only where the DNA matches it firmly. Not all rows give a size; the values are once, few, many and, for expanded clones, a class.

NA,TRBJ1-2,TRBV6-1,NA,CASRVGGDGYGYTF,TGTGCCAGCAGGGTTGGGGGAGACGGCTATGGCTACACCTTC
TRBD1,TRBJ1-1,TRBV11-2,few,CASSLELLTTWDSGLTEAFF,TGTGCCAGCAGCTTAGAACTCCTTACTACCTGGGACAGTGGTCTCACTGAAGCTTTCTTT
NA,TRBJ2-2,TRBV5-1,NA,CASRGGNPGELFF,TGCGCCAGCAGAGGGGGAAACCCCGGGGAGCTGTTTTTT
TRBD2,TRBJ2-5,TRBV5-1,NA,CASSLILAGGIDQETQYF,TGCGCCAGCAGCCTAATACTAGCGGGAGGGATTGACCAAGAGACCCAGTACTTC
NA,TRBJ1-1,TRBV27,once,CASRDTGKSEAFF,TGTGCCAGCAGGGACACAGGGAAATCTGAAGCTTTCTTT
NA,TRBJ2-6,TRBV7-3,NA,CASSLNPFSGANVLTF,TGTGCCAGCAGCTTAAATCCCTTCTCTGGGGCCAACGTCCTGACTTTC
TRBD2,TRBJ2-3,TRBV10-2,once,CASSQTSSTDTQYF,TGCGCCAGCAGTCAGACTAGCAGCACAGATACGCAGTATTTT
NA,TRBJ1-2,TRBV7-9,NA,CASSSGTYGYTF,TGTGCCAGCAGCTCCGGGACTTATGGCTACACCTTC
NA,TRBJ2-3,TRBV7-3,few,CASSLSTSTDTQYF,TGTGCCAGCAGCTTATCAACAAGCACAGATACGCAGTATTTT
TRBD1,TRBJ2-3,TRBV5-8,NA,CASSQPGQGTDTQYF,TGTGCCAGCAGCCAGCCGGGACAGGGCACAGATACGCAGTATTTT
NA,TRBJ1-5,TRBV6-5,few,CASSYSPGGQPQHF,TGTGCCAGCAGTTACTCGCCGGGTGGTCAGCCCCAGCATTTT
NA,TRBJ1-3,TRBV6-1,NA,CASSEVLLSGNTIYF,TGTGCCAGCAGTGAGGTCCTCCTCTCTGGAAACACCATATATTTT
NA,TRBJ1-3,TRBV5-1,NA,CAGTLDGRSGNTIYF,TGCGCCGGCACCCTGGACGGCCGCTCTGGAAACACCATATATTTT
TRBD1,TRBJ1-3,TRBV30,NA,CAWSQTGGHFYGNTIYF,TGTGCCTGGAGCCAAACAGGGGGCCACTTCTATGGAAACACCATATATTTT
TRBD2,TRBJ2-1,TRBV4-1,NA,CASSRRTSDYNEQFF,TGCGCCAGCAGCCGCCGGACTAGCGACTACAATGAGCAGTTCTTC
NA,TRBJ2-7,TRBV12-5,NA,CASGPFAEQYF,TGTGCTAGTGGTCCCTTCGCCGAGCAGTACTTC
TRBD1,TRBJ2-5,TRBV7-6,NA,CASSRYRQGLEETQYF,TGTGCCAGCAGTAGATATCGACAGGGTTTGGAGGAGACCCAGTACTTC
TRBD1,TRBJ1-5,TRBV30,NA,CAWSQGGNQPQHF,TGTGCCTGGAGTCAGGGGGGAAATCAGCCCCAGCATTTT
NA,TRBJ2-3,TRBV11-2,NA,CASSPGSTDTQYF,TGTGCCAGCAGCCCAGGTAGCACAGATACGCAGTATTTT
TRBD2,TRBJ2-5,TRBV28,NA,CASLVAGTPETQYF,TGTGCCAGCCTGGTAGCGGGAACCCCGGAGACCCAGTACTTC
NA,TRBJ1-1,TRBV7-6,once,CASSLEGFNTEAFF,TGTGCCAGCAGTTTAGAGGGCTTCAACACTGAAGCTTTCTTT
TRBD2,TRBJ2-1,TRBV15,NA,CATTRVWAGGYNEQFF,TGTGCCACCACCCGAGTCTGGGCGGGAGGGTACAATGAGCAGTTCTTC
NA,TRBJ2-5,TRBV7-2,NA,CASSPGLPPTETQYF,TGTGCCAGCAGCCCCGGGCTCCCCCCGACGGAGACCCAGTACTTC
NA,TRBJ2-1,TRBV9,NA,CASSVEAVGNEQFF,TGTGCCAGCAGCGTAGAGGCCGTGGGAAATGAGCAGTTCTTC
NA,TRBJ1-2,TRBV2,once,CASSVSRGGPDGYTF,TGTGCCAGCAGTGTCTCCCGGGGAGGACCGGATGGCTACACCTTC
NA,TRBJ2-1,TRBV4-2,NA,CASSQDVARGGEQFF,TGTGCCAGCAGCCAAGATGTAGCGAGGGGCGGTGAGCAGTTCTTC
TRBD1,TRBJ1-2,TRBV27,NA,CASSLSMGQNSYGYTF,TGTGCCAGCAGTTTATCGATGGGACAGAACAGCTATGGCTACACCTTC
TRBD2,TRBJ2-1,TRBV5-6,once,CASSRTTSGHNEQFF,TGTGCCAGCAGCCGGACGACTAGCGGCCACAATGAGCAGTTCTTC
NA,TRBJ1-2,TRBV28,once,CASSLAGALGYTF,TGTGCCAGCAGTTTGGCAGGGGCGCTCGGCTACACCTTC
NA,TRBJ2-1,TRBV7-3,NA,CASSLTGQISEQFF,TGTGCCAGCAGCTTAACGGGTCAAATCAGTGAGCAGTTCTTC
NA,TRBJ1-1,TRBV27,NA,CASRPIGRSRWVTEAFF,TGTGCCAGCCGCCCAATCGGCAGAAGCCGATGGGTTACTGAAGCTTTCTTT
TRBD1,TRBJ2-2,TRBV19,NA,CAATRTGGRAGELFF,TGTGCCGCCACAAGGACAGGGGGTAGGGCCGGGGAGCTGTTTTTT
TRBD2,TRBJ2-2,TRBV5-4,NA,CASSERLAGASGELFF,TGTGCCAGCAGCGAGAGACTAGCGGGAGCCAGCGGGGAGCTGTTTTTT
NA,TRBJ1-1,TRBV10-3,NA,CATATEMNTEAFF,TGTGCCACCGCGACAGAGATGAACACTGAAGCTTTCTTT
TRBD2,TRBJ2-3,TRBV13,once,CASSPLADPTDTQYF,TGTGCCAGCAGCCCCCTAGCGGATCCCACAGATACGCAGTATTTT
NA,TRBJ1-2,TRBV28,NA,CASSLNTGTYGYTF,TGTGCCAGCAGTTTAAACACAGGGACTTATGGCTACACCTTC
NA,TRBJ2-3,TRBV2,NA,CASTEGSGTLTDTQYF,TGTGCCAGCACCGAGGGTAGCGGAACACTCACAGATACGCAGTATTTT
NA,TRBJ2-1,TRBV30,NA,CAWSRTGNNEQFF,TGTGCCTGGAGCAGGACGGGAAACAATGAGCAGTTCTTC
TRBD1,TRBJ2-1,TRBV5-4,NA,CASSFTGGGNPFF,TGTGCCAGCAGCTTCACAGGGGGCGGAAATCCGTTCTTC
NA,TRBJ2-1,TRBV9,NA,CASSVDGPTGYNEQFF,TGTGCCAGCAGCGTAGATGGGCCCACCGGGTACAATGAGCAGTTCTTC
NA,TRBJ2-7,TRBV27,NA,CASSGQGSLYEQYF,TGTGCCAGCAGCGGTCAGGGGTCGTTATACGAGCAGTACTTC
NA,TRBJ2-3,TRBV7-3,NA,CASSLIAVDTQYF,TGTGCCAGCAGCCTAATAGCGGTAGATACGCAGTATTTT
NA,TRBJ2-1,TRBV5-4,NA,CASEVNNEQFF,TGTGCCAGCGAAGTTAACAATGAGCAGTTCTTC
NA,TRBJ1-5,TRBV9,NA,CASSVVPDNQPQHF,TGTGCCAGCAGCGTAGTTCCGGACAATCAGCCCCAGCATTTT
NA,TRBJ2-6,TRBV7-9,NA,CASSSSPRDSGANVLTF,TGTGCCAGCAGTTCTAGCCCTAGGGACTCTGGGGCCAACGTCCTGACTTTC
NA,TRBJ2-7,TRBV18,once,CASSPEVEGEQYF,TGTGCCAGCTCACCAGAGGTGGAGGGCGAGCAGTACTTC
NA,TRBJ2-2,TRBV19,once,CASSMRDVVTGELFF,TGTGCCAGTAGTATGCGCGACGTCGTCACCGGGGAGCTGTTTTTT
NA,TRBJ2-2,TRBV11-3,NA,CASSLFGANTGELFF,TGTGCCAGCAGCTTATTCGGGGCGAACACCGGGGAGCTGTTTTTT
NA,TRBJ2-3,TRBV7-3,NA,CASSLSLGTDTQYF,TGTGCCAGCAGCTTAAGCCTAGGCACAGATACGCAGTATTTT
TRBD1,TRBJ2-2,TRBV28,NA,CATTGTGITGELFF,TGTGCCACAACCGGGACAGGGATCACCGGGGAGCTGTTTTTT
TRBD2,TRBJ2-3,TRBV4-2,NA,CASSQELAGSTDTQYF,TGTGCCAGCAGCCAAGAATTAGCGGGTAGCACAGATACGCAGTATTTT
NA,TRBJ2-3,TRBV7-9,NA,CASSLASVDTQYF,TGTGCCAGCAGCTTAGCTAGCGTAGATACGCAGTATTTT
TRBD1,TRBJ2-2,TRBV10-3,NA,CAISVETGGPSTGELFF,TGTGCCATCAGTGTAGAGACAGGGGGTCCGAGCACCGGGGAGCTGTTTTTT